This entry lists 8 T cell receptor beta chains sequenced from one sample in a study of CD8 T cells in ankylosing spondylitis. In TCRdb, the 5' RACE reads were re-called with MiXCR into one record per CDR3 protein. The sample records some 270,000 distinct CDR3 sequences, roughly 32% being singletons. The sample consisted of blood, either unsorted or a sorted T cell fraction (not recorded which). These receptors were obtained from a male donor with ankylosing spondylitis or in good health (not recorded which).

This clonotype showed up just a few times. The chain joins TRBV29-1 to TRBJ1-1; D not resolved. Trimming shortened V by 5 bases and J by 0 bases, and 7 bases separated the two germline ends. Per the germline V gene, CDR1 is SQVTM and CDR2 is ANQGSEA. This CDR3 has 12 amino acids. The CDR3 sequence: CSVYGMNTEAFF. CDR3 DNA sequence: TGCAGCGTTTATGGAATGAACACTGAAGCTTTCTTT.

This chain joins TRBV5-1 and TRBJ1-1; perhaps TRBD1 as D (6 bases). Germline-derived CDR1 and CDR2 are SGHRS and YFSETQ. Trimming removed 1 base at V and 4 bases at J, with 11 bases between. The CDR3 consists of 14 residues. The CDR3 loop is CASSLNRAATEAFF. The CDR3 coding sequence is TGCGCCAGCAGCTTGAACAGGGCCGCCACTGAAGCTTTCTTT.

The chain joins TRBV28 to TRBJ2-7; a possible D gene is TRBD1 (6 bases). V lost 1 base, J lost 7 bases, and 23 bases lay in between. CDR3 length equals 17 residues. Germline V CDR1 and CDR2: MDHEN, SYDVKM. The CDR3 region has the DNA TGTGCCAGCAGTTTATCCGACAGGTTCCGACGGGTCTCGGAGCAGTACTTC. Protein: CASSLSDRFRRVSEQYF. The full variable domain, its missing parts supplied by reference TRBV28 and TRBJ2-7, is DVKVTQSSRYLVKRTGEKVFLECVQDMDHENMFWYRQDPGLGLRLIYFSYDVKMKEKGDIPEGYSVSREKKERFSLILESASTNQTSMYLCASSLSDRFRRVSEQYFGPGTRLTVT.

V and J are TRBV7-2 and TRBJ2-3; no definite D call. The CDR3 spans 14 residues. The germline V and J ends were trimmed by 5 bases and 4 bases, with 13 bases remaining between them. Germline lookup yields CDR1 SGHTA and CDR2 FQGNSA. The CDR3 is CASSGRSIPDTQYF. CDR3 coding DNA: TGTGCCAGCAGCGGAAGGTCCATCCCAGATACGCAGTATTTT.

Only one count was recorded for this clonotype. V is TRBV5-1 and J is TRBJ2-7; D not resolved. Trimming shortened V by 0 bases and J by 2 bases, and 12 bases separated the two germline ends. The CDR3 consists of 15 residues. The germline gives CDR1 SGHRS, CDR2 YFSETQ. The CDR3 coding sequence is TGCGCCAGCAGCTTGGAGACCAACAATCCCTACGAGCAGTACTTC. It yields the protein CASSLETNNPYEQYF.

The rearrangement uses TRBV5-1 and TRBJ2-3; 10 positions agree with TRBD2. The V gene end was trimmed by 4 bases and the J gene end by 5 bases; junction bases not matched to a gene: 7. Germline loops: CDR1 SGHRS, CDR2 YFSETQ. CDR3 size: 15 residues. Written as DNA, the CDR3 is TGCGCCAGCAGCCCCCGGGTAGCGGGGGGAGATACGCAGTATTTT. This translates into CASSPRVAGGDTQYF.

V usage is TRBV7-2 and J usage is TRBJ2-1, with TRBD2 identical over 8 bases. J was trimmed by 7 bases and V by 4 bases; bases with no gene match: 6. The CDR3 runs 14 residues. In germline, CDR1 is SGHTA, CDR2 FQGNSA. The CDR3, as DNA: TGTGCCAGCAGCTGGGGGCTAGCGGGTAATGAGCAGTTCTTC. It yields the protein CASSWGLAGNEQFF.

The V gene is TRBV25-1, the J gene TRBJ2-5, with no clear D. The germline V gene encodes CDR1 MGHDK and CDR2 SYGVNS. This CDR3 region has 10 residues. Trimming cost V 2 bases and J 5 bases, with 0 bases left between them. The CDR3 here is CASSEETQYF. The DNA for the CDR3 is TGTGCCAGCAGTGAAGAGACCCAGTACTTC.